One sample yielded the 32 T cell receptor beta chains listed below, sequenced in a study of blood T cell repertoires in COVID-19. Data came from immunoSEQ multiplex PCR; TCRdb stores just in-frame clones and leaves some out. The table shows around 29,000 clones, with 65% to 90% occurring only once. The material sequenced was peripheral blood. The receptors shown here come from a woman in her sixties with active COVID-19.

This chain links TRBV27 with TRBJ2-3; D may be TRBD1 (6 bases). The CDR3 spans 14 residues. Trimming stripped 6 bases from V and 6 bases from J, with 16 bases between. Per germline, CDR1 MNHEY and CDR2 SMNVEV (reference sequence). This chain's CDR3 is CASRTAQGTDTQYF. In DNA form, the CDR3 reads TGTGCCAGCAGGACTGCACAGGGTACCGATACGCAGTATTTT.

The gene calls are TRBV6-4 and TRBJ1-1, with D perhaps TRBD1 (6 bases). The V gene's germline CDR1 is MRHNA and CDR2 SNTAGT. The CDR3 consists of 12 residues. V lost 7 bases and J 4 bases, leaving 10 bases between the germline ends. CDR3 nucleotide sequence: TGTGCCAGCACTGGACAGTCCACTGAAGCTTTCTTT. It is translated as CASTGQSTEAFF.

This clone was observed once. The chain joins TRBV6-5 to TRBJ2-2, with D hard to call. CDR3 size: 13 residues. Germline CDR1 is MNHEY and CDR2 is SVGAGI. Trimming shortened V by 6 bases and J by 1 base, and 6 bases separated the two germline ends. CDR3 protein: CASRAVNTGELFF. CDR3 sequence (DNA): TGTGCCAGCAGGGCAGTGAACACCGGGGAGCTGTTTTTT.

This clone was recorded once. The chain uses TRBV29-1 and TRBJ1-1, with D unclear. V lost 5 bases, J lost 10 bases, and 11 bases lay in between. Germline lookup yields CDR1 SQVTM and CDR2 ANQGSEA. The CDR3 runs to 10 residues. The CDR3 region has the DNA TGCAGCGTTTTCACCGGAGGAGCTTTCTTT. It codes for CSVFTGGAFF.

Here the CDR3 DNA reads TGTGCCAGCAGCCAACCCGTCGGGGTTGGAAACACCATATATTTT. It encodes CASSQPVGVGNTIYF. V is TRBV14 and J is TRBJ1-3; no clear D gene. Germline CDR1 reads SGHDN; CDR2 reads FVKESK. The length of the CDR3 is 15 residues. V shed 2 bases and J shed 3 bases, with 11 bases lying between them. The full variable domain, its missing parts supplied by reference TRBV14 and TRBJ1-3, is EAGVTQFPSHSVIEKGQTVTLRCDPISGHDNLYWYRRVMGKEIKFLLHFVKESKQDESGMPNNRFLAERTGGTYSTLKVQPAELEDSGVYFCASSQPVGVGNTIYFGEGSWLTVV.

In this sample, this clone turned up a few times. The chain uses TRBV19 and TRBJ2-1; 12 bases match TRBD1. The V gene end was trimmed by 4 bases and the J gene end by 8 bases; junction bases not matched to a gene: 12. The CDR3 covers 17 residues. Germline CDR1 is LNHDA and CDR2 is SQIVND (reference sequence). The CDR3 is CASSTQQPGTGGDEQFF. CDR3 sequence (DNA): TGTGCCAGTAGTACCCAACAACCCGGGACAGGGGGCGATGAGCAGTTCTTC. The variable domain in full, with the rest retrieved from reference TRBV19 and TRBJ2-1, is DGGITQSPKYLFRKEGQNVTLSCEQNLNHDAMYWYRQDPGQGLRLIYYSQIVNDFQKGDIAEGYSVSREKKESFPLTVTSAQKNPTAFYLCASSTQQPGTGGDEQFFGPGTRLTVL.

CDR3 sequence reads: CASSSLFSEAFF. CDR3 bases: TGCGCCAGCAGCTCCCTGTTCAGTGAAGCTTTCTTT. This chain joins TRBV5-1 and TRBJ1-1; D remains ambiguous. V was clipped by 3 bases and J by 7 bases, with 10 bases between them. The CDR3 has 12 residues. The germline V gene encodes CDR1 SGHRS and CDR2 YFSETQ.

V gene TRBV18 combines with J gene TRBJ2-1, with TRBD2 identical over 14 bases. CDR3 size: 15 residues. Germline CDR1 reads KGHSH; CDR2 reads LQKENI. The trim removed 3 bases at V and 7 bases at J, leaving 2 bases unmatched. The CDR3 is CASSPGLAGANEQFF. As DNA, the CDR3 is TGTGCCAGCTCACCGGGACTAGCGGGGGCAAATGAGCAGTTCTTC.

The V call is TRBV28, the J call TRBJ1-2; the match to TRBD1 covers 10 bases. This CDR3 has 14 amino acids. Trimming took 4 bases from V and 8 from J; bases not matched to a gene: 7. The V gene's germline CDR1 is MDHEN and CDR2 SYDVKM. The CDR3 reads CASSSGTGVFGYTF. The CDR3, as DNA: TGTGCCAGCAGTTCCGGGACAGGGGTATTCGGCTACACCTTC.

J is TRBJ1-1 and V is TRBV7-9; 7 positions match TRBD1. CDR1 SEHNR and CDR2 FQNEAQ come from the germline V gene (reference sequence). This CDR3 region has 15 residues. Trimming removed 3 bases from V and 5 bases from J; junction bases left unmatched: 9. CDR3: CASSFVTGQMTEAFF. Here the CDR3 DNA reads TGTGCCAGCAGCTTTGTGACAGGGCAAATGACTGAAGCTTTCTTT. Looking up the rest from reference TRBV7-9 and TRBJ1-1 gives the full variable domain: DTGVSQNPRHKITKRGQNVTFRCDPISEHNRLYWYRQTLGQGPEFLTYFQNEAQLEKSRLLSDRFSAERPKGSFSTLEIQRTEQGDSAMYLCASSFVTGQMTEAFFGQGTRLTVV.

The chain combines TRBV7-2 with TRBJ2-1; tentatively, D is TRBD2 (5 bases). The CDR3 totals 15 residues. The V gene lost 1 base and the J gene lost 7 bases, with 14 bases spanning the gap. The germline gives CDR1 SGHTA, CDR2 FQGNSA. The CDR3 DNA is TGTGCCAGCAGCTTAGAGGTAGGGCGGGTAAATGAGCAGTTCTTC. Translating it yields CASSLEVGRVNEQFF.

This chain connects TRBV6-6 to TRBJ1-6; 9 bases line up with TRBD1. This CDR3 is built from 15 residues. Germline V gives CDR1 MNHNY, CDR2 SVGAGI (reference sequence). After removal of 5 bases from V and 9 bases from J, the junction contained 8 bases not matched to a gene. The CDR3 region is CASSRGDRVGSPLHF. As DNA, the CDR3 is TGTGCCAGCAGTCGGGGGGACAGGGTCGGTTCACCCCTCCACTTT.

The chain couples TRBV4-1 to TRBJ2-3; 7 bases are shared with TRBD1. The CDR3 sequence is 16 residues long. The ends lost 7 bases at V and 2 bases at J; junction bases unmatched: 12. Germline-derived CDR1 and CDR2 are MGHRA and YSYEKL. CDR3 nucleotide sequence: TGCGCCAGCACCCTAGTAGGGGGCCGGAACACAGATACGCAGTATTTT. Protein product: CASTLVGGRNTDTQYF.

The chain recombines TRBV2 with TRBJ2-3; 11 bases are a match to TRBD2. Germline V gene sequence: CDR1 SNHLY, CDR2 FYNNEI. The ends lost 5 bases at V and 3 bases at J; junction bases unmatched: 10. The CDR3 has 17 residues. The CDR3 is CASSRLAGPVQTDTQYF. CDR3 nucleotide sequence: TGTGCCAGCAGTCGACTAGCGGGGCCCGTTCAAACAGATACGCAGTATTTT.

The V gene is TRBV7-9, the J gene TRBJ2-1, with 11 nucleotides matching TRBD2. Losses at the gene ends were 4 bases for V and 7 bases for J; bases not matched to a gene: 9. There are 16 residues in the CDR3. CDR1 is SEHNR and CDR2 is FQNEAQ in the germline V gene (reference sequence). The CDR3: CASSSIAGGPENEQFF. The CDR3 DNA follows: TGTGCCAGCAGCTCTATAGCGGGAGGGCCAGAGAATGAGCAGTTCTTC. The full variable domain, completed using reference TRBV7-9 and TRBJ2-1, is DTGVSQNPRHKITKRGQNVTFRCDPISEHNRLYWYRQTLGQGPEFLTYFQNEAQLEKSRLLSDRFSAERPKGSFSTLEIQRTEQGDSAMYLCASSSIAGGPENEQFFGPGTRLTVL.

The chain joins TRBV28 to TRBJ2-7, with D possibly being TRBD2 (5 bases). The CDR3 sequence is 13 residues long. Germline values: CDR1 MDHEN, CDR2 SYDVKM. The CDR3 DNA follows: TGTGCGGAACCGGAGGCGGAGCCCTACGAGCAGTACTTC. It yields the protein CAEPEAEPYEQYF.

This clone was seen just once. This rearrangement joins TRBV10-3 to TRBJ1-5; 8 nucleotides line up with TRBD1. Germline lookup yields CDR1 ENHRY and CDR2 SYGVKD. This CDR3 has 15 amino acids. Germline trimming cut 6 bases from V and 0 bases from J; bases unmatched to any gene: 4. Here the CDR3 DNA reads TGTGCCATCAGGGCGACAGGGGATAGCAATCAGCCCCAGCATTTT. Translated, it gives CAIRATGDSNQPQHF.

The J gene is TRBJ2-2, the V gene TRBV7-2; 16 bases map to TRBD2. Germline CDR1 reads SGHTA; CDR2 reads FQGNSA. The CDR3 is made up of 17 amino acids. V was pared by 6 bases and J by 4 bases, with 5 bases of the junction left unmatched. CDR3 nucleotides: TGTGCCAGCAGTTCGGGACTAGCGGGAGGGCCCACCGGGGAGCTGTTTTTT. Its protein is CASSSGLAGGPTGELFF.

The gene calls are TRBV2 and TRBJ2-5, with 7 bases lining up with TRBD1. There are 13 residues in the CDR3. V lost 7 bases to trimming and J lost 2 bases; unmatched junction nucleotides: 4. Germline V gives CDR1 SNHLY, CDR2 FYNNEI. The CDR3 DNA is TGTGCCAGCACCCGGGACAGACAAGAGACCCAGTACTTC. Translation: CASTRDRQETQYF.

The chain joins TRBV7-9 to TRBJ1-2; TRBD1 matches at 12 bases. The CDR3 runs 16 residues. Unmatched junction bases numbered 7, after V lost 5 bases and J lost 3 bases. Per germline, CDR1 SEHNR and CDR2 FQNEAQ (reference sequence). CDR3 DNA sequence: TGTGCCAGCAGCCCTCCGGGACAGGGGGCGTACTATGGCTACACCTTC. It yields the protein CASSPPGQGAYYGYTF.

V gene TRBV5-6 combines with J gene TRBJ2-1; TRBD2 agrees at 7 bases. Germline CDR1 and CDR2: SGHDT and YYEEEE. The trim removed 5 bases at V and 0 bases at J, leaving 14 bases unmatched. The CDR3 loop spans 18 amino acids. CDR3 bases: TGTGCCAGCAGTAGGGAGGCTAGCGGACTGACCTCCTACAATGAGCAGTTCTTC. Translation: CASSREASGLTSYNEQFF.

This chain connects TRBV11-2 to TRBJ1-5; 8 bases match TRBD1. Germline loops: CDR1 SGHAT, CDR2 FQNNGV. CDR3 length equals 14 residues. V lost 4 bases to trimming and J lost 3 bases; unmatched junction nucleotides: 2. CDR3 coding DNA: TGTGCCAGCAGCTGGACAGGGAACAATCAGCCCCAGCATTTT. Translation gives CASSWTGNNQPQHF.

This chain joins TRBV9 and TRBJ2-1; TRBD2 is a possible D gene (6 bases). Trimming removed 5 bases from V and 0 bases from J, with 9 bases in between. This CDR3 contains 14 residues. Per the germline V gene, CDR1 is SGDLS and CDR2 is YYNGEE. DNA of the CDR3: TGTGCCAGCAGTGAGACTAGCTCCTACAATGAGCAGTTCTTC. It is translated as CASSETSSYNEQFF.

The V call is TRBV27, the J call TRBJ2-7; TRBD2 is a possible D gene (6 bases). From germline, CDR1 is MNHEY and CDR2 SMNVEV (reference sequence). The V gene lost 5 bases and the J gene lost 3 bases, with 14 bases spanning the gap. The CDR3 has 14 amino acids. CDR3 amino acids: CASSPSERVYEQYF. CDR3 nucleotides: TGTGCCAGCAGTCCTTCGGAGCGGGTCTACGAGCAGTACTTC.

V usage is TRBV5-5 and J usage is TRBJ2-2; TRBD1 aligns across 9 bases. This CDR3 region has 15 residues. V lost 2 bases, J lost 5 bases, and 4 bases stayed unmatched. Germline CDR1 reads SGHKS; CDR2 reads YYEKEE (reference sequence). The CDR3 DNA sequence: TGTGCCAGCAGCTTTACCGGGACAGGGACCGGGGAGCTGTTTTTT. It is translated as CASSFTGTGTGELFF.

The chain links TRBV14 to TRBJ2-1; 7 bases are a match to TRBD2. The CDR3 contains 16 residues. Germline CDR1 reads SGHDN; CDR2 reads FVKESK. With V trimmed by 4 bases and J by 0 bases, 6 bases remained unmatched. Written as DNA, the CDR3 is TGTGCCAGCAGCCTGAAACTAGCGAGCTCCTACAATGAGCAGTTCTTC. Its protein is CASSLKLASSYNEQFF. The full variable domain, rest sourced from reference TRBV14 and TRBJ2-1, is EAGVTQFPSHSVIEKGQTVTLRCDPISGHDNLYWYRRVMGKEIKFLLHFVKESKQDESGMPNNRFLAERTGGTYSTLKVQPAELEDSGVYFCASSLKLASSYNEQFFGPGTRLTVL.

The J gene is TRBJ2-7, the V gene TRBV5-1, with D tentatively TRBD1 (5 bases). The V and J ends lost 2 bases and 7 bases respectively, with 19 bases between them. CDR3 length: 15 residues. Germline CDR1 reads SGHRS; CDR2 reads YFSETQ. The CDR3 loop reads CASSFSAGDTGEQYF. CDR3 DNA: TGCGCCAGCAGCTTTTCAGCCGGCGACACAGGAGAGCAGTACTTC.

In DNA form, the CDR3 reads TGCAGCGTTGCTACTAACTATGGCTACACCTTC. This sequence encodes CSVATNYGYTF. J is TRBJ1-2 and V is TRBV29-1; D gene unclear. Between the trimmed V and J ends, which lost 4 bases and 0 bases, there was a span of 3 bases. Germline V gene lookup returns CDR1 SQVTM and CDR2 ANQGSEA. There are 11 residues in the CDR3.

This chain joins TRBV5-6 and TRBJ2-7, with TRBD1 matching over 7 bases. Germline V gene sequence: CDR1 SGHDT, CDR2 YYEEEE. V lost 6 bases, J lost 2 bases, and 8 bases stayed unmatched. The CDR3 is made up of 14 amino acids. CDR3 sequence: CASTIWDRPYEQYF. CDR3 nucleotide sequence: TGTGCCAGCACCATTTGGGACAGACCCTACGAGCAGTACTTC.

The chain joins TRBV5-5 to TRBJ1-5, with TRBD1 matching over 9 bases. This CDR3 spans 15 amino acids. Looked up from germline, CDR1 is SGHKS and CDR2 is YYEKEE (reference sequence). Trimming at V came to 3 bases and at J to 7 bases, leaving 8 bases not matched to a gene. Here the CDR3 DNA reads TGTGCCAGCAGCTGGGAACAGGGGGCTAAGCAGCCCCAGCATTTT. Amino acids: CASSWEQGAKQPQHF.

This chain joins TRBV6-5 and TRBJ2-3; D may be TRBD2 (6 bases). CDR3 length: 14 amino acids. V lost 2 bases and J lost 2, with 8 bases in between. Germline CDR1 reads MNHEY; CDR2 reads SVGAGI. Here the CDR3 reads CASSYAGLTDTQYF. For the CDR3, the DNA is TGTGCCAGCAGTTACGCGGGGCTCACAGATACGCAGTATTTT.

The gene calls are TRBV20-1 and TRBJ2-7, with unresolved D. V gave up 1 base and J gave up 2 bases, with 3 bases separating them. Germline lookup yields CDR1 DFQATT and CDR2 SNEGSKA (reference sequence). The CDR3 is made up of 11 amino acids. The CDR3 loop is CSARATYEQYF. CDR3 nucleotide sequence: TGCAGTGCTAGAGCTACCTACGAGCAGTACTTC.